Listed here are 29 T cell receptor beta chains from one sample, sequenced in a study of blood T cell repertoires in COVID-19. Method: immunoSEQ multiplex PCR; TCRdb's copy keeps in-frame clones and lacks some. The sample carries 240,000 or so clones, 70% to 90% recorded once. Input material: PBMCs or T cells enriched from blood (not recorded which). These receptor sequences come from a man between 50 and 59 years old who had been exposed to COVID-19.

V gene TRBV6-5 combines with J gene TRBJ2-1; 7 bases fit TRBD2. CDR3 length: 14 residues. V shed 6 bases, J shed 5 bases, and the junction held 7 bases outside the gene matches. CDR1 and CDR2 (germline): MNHEY, SVGAGI. CDR3 loop: CASRPGTTNNEQFF. The CDR3 DNA follows: TGTGCCAGCAGACCCGGGACTACAAACAATGAGCAGTTCTTC.

The rearrangement links TRBV19 to TRBJ1-5; possible D gene TRBD1, 6 bases. This CDR3 contains 15 residues. V gave up 1 base and J gave up 4 bases, with 11 bases separating them. Germline V gene data show CDR1 as LNHDA and CDR2 as SQIVND (reference sequence). CDR3 amino acids: CASSIVTGPNQPQHF. Written as DNA, the CDR3 is TGTGCCAGTAGTATAGTAACAGGGCCTAATCAGCCCCAGCATTTT.

The J gene is TRBJ1-6, the V gene TRBV3-1 (or the pseudogene TRBV3-2); D uncertain. The CDR3 runs to 15 residues. Germline V gene sequence: CDR1 LGHDT, CDR2 YNNKEL (reference sequence). V was shortened by 0 bases and J by 8 bases, with 11 bases between the two germline ends. The CDR3 reads CASSQDGGFYSPLHF. As DNA, the CDR3 is TGTGCCAGCAGCCAAGATGGCGGCTTCTATTCACCCCTCCACTTT.

This rearrangement joins TRBV19 to TRBJ2-5; the D gene is possibly TRBD2 (6 bases). The CDR3 sequence is 17 residues long. Germline V lookup: CDR1 LNHDA, CDR2 SQIVND (reference sequence). V lost 1 base, J lost 0 bases, and 15 bases lay in between. The CDR3 coding sequence is TGTGCCAGTAGTATAGTTGCGGGACGAAAATACCAAGAGACCCAGTACTTC. It encodes CASSIVAGRKYQETQYF.

This clone was observed a few times. V gene TRBV19 combines with J gene TRBJ2-2; the D gene is possibly TRBD2 (6 bases). CDR1 and CDR2 (germline): LNHDA, SQIVND (reference sequence). V gave up 6 bases and J gave up 0 bases, with 20 bases separating them. The CDR3 runs 18 residues. CDR3 nucleotide sequence: TGTGCCAGTAGGCCCCCGGGAGAAACGGAAACGAACACCGGGGAGCTGTTTTTT. Protein product: CASRPPGETETNTGELFF. The full variable domain, its missing parts supplied by reference TRBV19 and TRBJ2-2, is DGGITQSPKYLFRKEGQNVTLSCEQNLNHDAMYWYRQDPGQGLRLIYYSQIVNDFQKGDIAEGYSVSREKKESFPLTVTSAQKNPTAFYLCASRPPGETETNTGELFFGEGSRLTVL.

Comments on this clone: Additional DNA sequences in this sample encode the identical CDR3. The V gene is TRBV2, the J gene TRBJ1-1; 11 bases line up with TRBD1. CDR3 length: 12 amino acids. Germline trimming cut 6 bases from V and 6 bases from J; bases unmatched to any gene: 0. Germline V gives CDR1 SNHLY, CDR2 FYNNEI. CDR3 DNA: TGTGCCAGCAGGGACAGGGGGCCTGAAGCTTTCTTT. Amino acid sequence: CASRDRGPEAFF.

The rearrangement uses TRBV5-4 and TRBJ1-2; D is undetermined. CDR1 and CDR2 from the germline V gene are SGHNT and YYREEE (reference sequence). V was shortened by 0 bases and J by 4 bases, with 4 bases between the two germline ends. CDR3 length: 12 residues. The CDR3 coding sequence is TGTGCCAGCAGCTTGGACAGCTATGGCTACACCTTC. As protein: CASSLDSYGYTF.

This chain links TRBV5-1 with TRBJ2-1; perhaps TRBD1 as D (5 bases). The CDR3 sequence is 14 residues long. The ends were cut back, 1 base at V and 5 bases at J, with 10 bases in the middle. Germline V gene sequence: CDR1 SGHRS, CDR2 YFSETQ. This chain's CDR3 is CASSLRQTDNEQFF. CDR3 sequence (DNA): TGCGCCAGCAGCTTGAGACAGACCGACAATGAGCAGTTCTTC.

The chain employs TRBV7-9 and TRBJ1-1, with D unresolved. V was pared by 6 bases and J by 5 bases, with 13 bases between. This CDR3 contains 13 residues. Looked up from germline, CDR1 is SEHNR and CDR2 is FQNEAQ (reference sequence). The CDR3: CASSGPTRTEAFF. The CDR3 DNA sequence: TGTGCCAGCAGTGGGCCAACCAGAACTGAAGCTTTCTTT.

The rearrangement links TRBV9 to TRBJ2-2; a weak D match, TRBD2 (6 bases). Trimming stripped 0 bases from V and 4 bases from J, with 10 bases between. The germline gives CDR1 SGDLS, CDR2 YYNGEE. This CDR3 comprises 15 residues. Written as DNA, the CDR3 is TGTGCCAGCAGCGTAGGTGTTAGCGGCACCGGGGAGCTGTTTTTT. This codes for CASSVGVSGTGELFF.

V usage is TRBV7-9 and J usage is TRBJ2-7, with D possibly matching TRBD1 (6 bases). CDR3 size: 13 residues. V dropped 4 bases and J dropped 1 base, with 8 bases sitting between them. Germline loops: CDR1 SEHNR, CDR2 FQNEAQ (reference sequence). The CDR3 DNA reads TGTGCCAGCAGCTCAGGACAGTCCTACGAGCAGTACTTC. This encodes CASSSGQSYEQYF. The full variable domain, in which reference TRBV7-9 and TRBJ2-7 provide the parts outside the CDR3, is DTGVSQNPRHKITKRGQNVTFRCDPISEHNRLYWYRQTLGQGPEFLTYFQNEAQLEKSRLLSDRFSAERPKGSFSTLEIQRTEQGDSAMYLCASSSGQSYEQYFGPGTRLTVT.

The CDR3 sequence is CASSMMTDANTGELFF. CDR3 nucleotides: TGTGCCAGTAGTATGATGACAGACGCGAACACCGGGGAGCTGTTTTTT. The genes are TRBV19 and TRBJ2-2, with D maybe TRBD1 (5 bases). The V gene lost 3 bases and the J gene lost 0 bases, with 11 bases spanning the gap. CDR3 length: 16 residues. Looked up from germline, CDR1 is LNHDA and CDR2 is SQIVND (reference sequence).

The CDR3 DNA is TGTGCCAGCAGCAAAGCTGGGGAACTAGCGGGAGAAACCGGGGAGCTGTTTTTT. Translated, it gives CASSKAGELAGETGELFF. This chain joins TRBV21-1 and TRBJ2-2; the tabulated D call, TRBD2, remains unverified against the DNA. TRBV21-1 is flagged as a pseudogene. The length of the CDR3 is 18 residues.

The chain uses TRBV18 and TRBJ1-6; 7 positions agree with TRBD1. Trimming removed 6 bases from V and 7 bases from J; junction bases left unmatched: 12. CDR3 length: 16 residues. Germline V gene lookup returns CDR1 KGHSH and CDR2 LQKENI. The DNA for the CDR3 is TGTGCCAGCTCTCGGACAGGAGGGGGAATAAATTCACCCCTCCACTTT. Translating gives CASSRTGGGINSPLHF. Variable domain in full (rest from reference TRBV18 and TRBJ1-6): NAGVMQNPRHLVRRRGQEARLRCSPMKGHSHVYWYRQLPEEGLKFMVYLQKENIIDESGMPKERFSAEFPKEGPSILRIQQVVRGDSAAYFCASSRTGGGINSPLHFGNGTRLTVT.

The J gene is TRBJ2-2, the V gene TRBV6-6; D possibly corresponds to TRBD2 (5 bases). The CDR3 runs to 14 residues. The germline gives CDR1 MNHNY, CDR2 SVGAGI (reference sequence). V was cut by 0 bases and J by 4 bases, with 6 bases left in between. CDR3 nucleotides: TGTGCCAGCAGTTACTCGGGAGTCACCGGGGAGCTGTTTTTT. Translation: CASSYSGVTGELFF.

The chain couples TRBV7-2 to TRBJ1-2; 7 bases agree with TRBD1. The germline V gene encodes CDR1 SGHTA and CDR2 FQGNSA. V was pared by 5 bases and J by 0 bases, with 6 bases of the junction left unmatched. This CDR3 spans 15 amino acids. CDR3: CASSRAGGTNYGYTF. CDR3 DNA sequence: TGTGCCAGCAGCCGTGCAGGGGGGACTAACTATGGCTACACCTTC.

The genes are TRBV30 and TRBJ1-5, with TRBD1 as a possible D gene (5 bases). Trimming pared 1 base from V and 7 bases from J, leaving 11 bases between. Germline assignment: CDR1 GTSNPN and CDR2 SVGIG (reference sequence). CDR3 size: 13 residues. CDR3 amino acids: CAWSGGVGQPQHF. The DNA for the CDR3 is TGTGCCTGGAGTGGGGGGGTAGGACAGCCCCAGCATTTT.

The chain couples TRBV18 to TRBJ1-6, with D unresolved. This CDR3 is built from 13 residues. Germline loops: CDR1 KGHSH, CDR2 LQKENI. Trimming removed 1 base from V and 10 bases from J, with 8 bases in between. The chain's CDR3 is CASSPLQTSPLHF. The CDR3 DNA follows: TGTGCCAGCTCACCACTACAAACCTCACCCCTCCACTTT.

This chain connects TRBV27 to TRBJ2-1; TRBD2 matches 7 bases. CDR1 and CDR2 (germline): MNHEY, SMNVEV (reference sequence). The V and J ends lost 4 bases and 0 bases, in that order; junction bases with no gene match: 6. The CDR3 spans 16 residues. The CDR3 DNA reads TGTGCCAGCAGTTCACGACTAGCACCCTCCTACAATGAGCAGTTCTTC. Protein product: CASSSRLAPSYNEQFF.

The rearrangement links TRBV27 to TRBJ1-1; possibly TRBD1 for D (6 bases). V was cut by 0 bases and J by 1 base, with 15 bases left in between. The CDR3 is made up of 17 amino acids. The germline V gene encodes CDR1 MNHEY and CDR2 SMNVEV (reference sequence). CDR3 loop: CASSLSPWGRSNTEAFF. CDR3 DNA: TGTGCCAGCAGTTTATCGCCTTGGGGGCGATCGAACACTGAAGCTTTCTTT.

The V and J genes are TRBV5-5 and TRBJ2-7; D is uncertain. V lost 4 bases and J 0 bases, leaving 14 bases between the germline ends. The CDR3 has 15 amino acids. The germline V gene has CDR1 SGHKS and CDR2 YYEKEE (reference sequence). The chain's CDR3 is CASSPRLRSSYEQYV. The CDR3, as DNA: TGTGCCAGCAGCCCAAGACTGAGGAGCTCCTACGAGCAGTACGTC.

Note on this clone: Other DNA sequences in the sample encode the same CDR3. The rearrangement uses TRBV9 and TRBJ1-2; no clear D. There are 13 residues in the CDR3. V lost 0 bases, J lost 2 bases, and 5 bases lay in between. From germline, CDR1 is SGDLS and CDR2 YYNGEE. The CDR3 DNA is TGTGCCAGCAGCGTAGACAGAAACTATGGCTACACCTTC. Its translation: CASSVDRNYGYTF.

V gene TRBV6-6 combines with J gene TRBJ2-2; D is unclear. The V end lost 2 bases, the J end lost 0 bases, and 4 bases lay between the germline ends. Per the germline V gene, CDR1 is MNHNY and CDR2 is SVGAGI (reference sequence). The CDR3 is made up of 14 amino acids. CDR3 sequence: CASSYGPNTGELFF. Written as DNA, the CDR3 is TGTGCCAGCAGTTACGGGCCGAACACCGGGGAGCTGTTTTTT.

CDR3 in DNA: TGCGCCAGCCGCGGGGGAAGCGGGAGGCGGACCGGGGAGCTGTTTTTT. This codes for CASRGGSGRRTGELFF. This sequence joins TRBV4-1 and TRBJ2-2; the match to TRBD2 covers 9 bases. V gave up 8 bases and J gave up 5 bases; unmatched junction bases: 12. Germline CDR1 is MGHRA and CDR2 is YSYEKL. The CDR3 length is 16 residues.

The rearrangement links TRBV5-4 to TRBJ1-1, with TRBD1 matching 7 bases. The germline V gene has CDR1 SGHNT and CDR2 YYREEE (reference sequence). CDR3 length: 13 amino acids. Trimming at V came to 4 bases and at J to 11 bases, leaving 11 bases not matched to a gene. The CDR3 spells CASSPQTGPVAFF. Here the CDR3 DNA reads TGTGCCAGCAGCCCGCAGACAGGGCCGGTCGCTTTCTTT.

V and J are TRBV19 and TRBJ1-2; D uncertain. The CDR3 loop spans 15 amino acids. Trimming took 0 bases from V and 2 from J, leaving 10 bases between them. Germline values: CDR1 LNHDA, CDR2 SQIVND (reference sequence). Written as DNA, the CDR3 is TGTGCCAGTAGTATAGAGCCGAAGCTGAACTATGGCTACACCTTC. Translation: CASSIEPKLNYGYTF.

The rearrangement joins TRBV2 to TRBJ1-2, with 10 nucleotides matching TRBD1. With 4 bases clipped from V and 6 bases from J, the junction kept 5 bases outside the gene matches. CDR1 and CDR2 (germline): SNHLY, FYNNEI. The CDR3 sequence is 14 residues long. CDR3 region: CASSAGTGVNGYTF. The CDR3 bases are TGTGCCAGCAGTGCCGGGACAGGGGTCAATGGCTACACCTTC.

This clone appeared many times. The genes are TRBV24-1 and TRBJ2-6, with D possibly matching TRBD2 (5 bases). Germline V gives CDR1 KGHDR, CDR2 SFDVKD. This CDR3 region has 18 residues. Trimming took 5 bases from V and 0 from J, leaving 16 bases between them. CDR3 in amino acids: CATSVGGQLPSGANVLTF. CDR3 coding DNA: TGTGCCACCAGTGTAGGCGGGCAGCTTCCCTCTGGGGCCAACGTCCTGACTTTC.

V gene TRBV15 combines with J gene TRBJ1-4; no definite D call. Germline CDR1 reads LNHNV; CDR2 reads YYDKDF (reference sequence). The CDR3 is 17 amino acids. Trimming shortened V by 2 bases and J by 8 bases, and 21 bases separated the two germline ends. This CDR3 is CATSRNPFGGLDEKLFF. The CDR3 DNA follows: TGTGCCACCAGCAGAAACCCCTTCGGAGGGCTCGACGAAAAACTGTTTTTT.